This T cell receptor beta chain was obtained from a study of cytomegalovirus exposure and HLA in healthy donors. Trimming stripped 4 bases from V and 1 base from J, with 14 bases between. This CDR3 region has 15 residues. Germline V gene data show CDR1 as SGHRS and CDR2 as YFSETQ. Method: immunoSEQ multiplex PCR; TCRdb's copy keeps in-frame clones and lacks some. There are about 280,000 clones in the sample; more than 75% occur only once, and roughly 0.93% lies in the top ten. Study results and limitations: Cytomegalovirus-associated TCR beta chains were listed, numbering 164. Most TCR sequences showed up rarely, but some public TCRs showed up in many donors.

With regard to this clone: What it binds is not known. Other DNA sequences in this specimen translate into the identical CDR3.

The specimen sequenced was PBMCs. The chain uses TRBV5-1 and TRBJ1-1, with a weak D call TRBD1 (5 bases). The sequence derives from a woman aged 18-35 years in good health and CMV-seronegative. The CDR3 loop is CASSPDGQGNTEAFF. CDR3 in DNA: TGCGCCAGCAGCCCAGACGGACAAGGGAACACTGAAGCTTTCTTT.